Sequencing of this T cell receptor beta chain was carried out in a study of blood T cell repertoires in COVID-19. Study in general: Acute and convalescent COVID-19 specimens originated in the United States, Italy and Spain.

The CDR3 loop spans 13 amino acids. V was cut by 3 bases and J by 0 bases, with 3 bases left in between. Authors' methods: Amplified reference gene primers provided the basis for estimating nucleated cell counts. Only in-frame clones appear in the TCRdb table, and some are missing; sequencing was by immunoSEQ multiplex PCR. Clone size and V and J calls were adopted from that table, with D and trimming inferred from the DNA. In the table there are 100,000 to 110,000 clones, roughly nine tenths of which are singletons. This TCR was sampled from a man aged 25 to 40 in a cohort sampled during active COVID-19. The chain joins TRBV12-3 or TRBV12-4 to TRBJ2-4, with unresolved D. Sequencing was done on a sample of peripheral blood. CDR3 residues: CASSLRAKNIQYF. CDR3 DNA: TGTGCCAGCAGTTTGAGAGCCAAAAACATTCAGTACTTC.